This T cell receptor beta chain emerged from a study of Ad26.COV2.S vaccination and SARS-CoV-2 variants. The V gene's germline CDR1 is SQVTM and CDR2 ANQGSEA. The CDR3 is 13 amino acids. J lost 5 bases, V lost 5 bases, and 7 bases had no gene match. The treatment was: around 19 received Ad26.COV2.S at low or high dose, single or two shots; several received placebo; per-sample allocation not given. The samples were gathered on day 63 after the first injection of vaccine or placebo. Some clones are missing from TCRdb's copy, which holds only in-frame ones; the method was immunoSEQ multiplex PCR. The data contain more than 300,000 clones, 85% of them seen just once; the ten biggest clones take up approximately 2.1%.

V is TRBV29-1 and J is TRBJ2-5; 8 bases agree with TRBD2. This material consisted of peripheral blood, taken in a trial of Ad26.COV2.S vaccine versus placebo. The sequence came from a person aged 18-60 years who received the Ad26.COV2.S COVID-19 vaccine or a placebo. The CDR3 reads CSVLAGGFETQYF. The CDR3 DNA follows: TGCAGCGTTCTCGCGGGGGGTTTTGAGACCCAGTACTTC.